This T cell receptor (beta chain) originates from a study of regulatory T cells in long-lasting Graves disease. According to the study, TCR beta libraries were built with iRepertoire HTBI primers and CDR3-region Arm-PCR. MiXCR, applied by TCRdb to the multiplex PCR reads, yields one record per CDR3 protein. The profile shows 390,000 or so distinct CDR3 sequences, approximately 25% of them singletons. Comment on this clonotype: What it binds is not known.

Time point denoted: persistent/refractory GD, antithyroid drugs over 5 years with positive TRAb. The TCR library used RNA extracted from PBMCs. V lost 7 bases, J lost 6 bases, and 12 bases lay in between. Germline lookup yields CDR1 MNHNS and CDR2 SASEGT. The CDR3 loop spans 13 amino acids. The study's findings and limits: Thyroid tissue went unstudied; only peripheral blood was examined. Less diverse TCR repertoires were seen in persistent Graves' patients than in newly diagnosed ones. Shared public clonotypes totalled about 2,700 in persistent patients, compared with roughly 970 in new patients.

This receptor was taken from a woman aged 40 to 50 with Graves disease. The chain is built from TRBV6-1 and TRBJ2-2; perhaps TRBD2 as D (5 bases). The sequences come from peripheral blood mononuclear cells (PBMCs), collected when the disease was refractory, from a patient treated with antithyroid drugs. This chain's CDR3 is CASKRDSAGELFF. The DNA for the CDR3 is TGTGCCAGCAAGAGGGATAGCGCCGGGGAGCTGTTTTTT.